This section outlines one T cell receptor (beta chain) sequence together with its context. This sample is part of a study of technical replicates of blood from a few donors. Trimming cost V 4 bases and J 2 bases; bases outside gene matches: 13. The V gene's germline CDR1 is MNHEY and CDR2 SMNVEV (reference sequence). This CDR3 comprises 17 residues. The data were produced by immunoSEQ multiplex PCR, yet TCRdb's version contains in-frame clones alone and is incomplete. The sample lists 70,000 to 85,000 clones; just over 90% were seen once. The chain joins TRBV27 to TRBJ2-7; 8 bases line up with TRBD2. The clonotype comes from a human donor in good health. The sequencing input was T cells isolated from PBMCs. The CDR3 DNA reads TGTGCCAGCAGTTCCGCCTTAAACGGGAGGGCCCCCTACGAGCAGTACTTC. This sequence encodes CASSSALNGRAPYEQYF.